This TCR beta chain was observed in a study of neurological immune-mediated disorders. Across the study: Of the approximately 35 patients with multiple sclerosis, roughly 30 had relapsing-remitting MS, whereas the remaining 3 had secondary progressive MS. Whole-study results and caveats: When repertoires were grouped phylogenetically, those of 18 of 34 multiple sclerosis patients fell into one related-CDR3 cluster, a possible signature. Patients with HTLV-1-associated myelopathy showed the most TCR clonal expansion. Those with multiple sclerosis showed the least, falling below healthy controls.

Ten or more counts support this clonotype. What it binds is unknown. The unsorted libraries were generated from a total of 2 million PBMCs, which had been stored in RNAlater at -80 C. Germline CDR1 DFQATT, CDR2 SNEGSKA (reference sequence). Trimming cost V 0 bases and J 1 base, with 16 bases left between them. CDR3 length equals 16 residues. Via MiXCR, TCRdb re-called the 5' RACE reads, giving one row per CDR3 protein. Among some 57,000 distinct CDR3 sequences listed, roughly 3.8% were seen once. This receptor was obtained from a man aged 60 to 75 with multiple sclerosis. This chain links TRBV20-1 with TRBJ2-7; a possible D gene is TRBD2 (6 bases). Sequencing used PBMCs. Here the CDR3 reads CSARDYSGGRSYEQYF. CDR3 coding DNA: TGCAGTGCTAGAGATTATTCCGGGGGACGGTCCTACGAGCAGTACTTC.